These T cell receptor beta chains were read from a single sample in a study of neurological immune-mediated disorders. TCRdb re-called the 5' RACE reads through MiXCR, storing one row per CDR3 protein. The table lists roughly 15,000 distinct CDR3 sequences, under 3.5% of them singletons. The sample consisted of CD8+ T cells from blood. The receptors come from a woman in her 40s in good health. Each CDR3 is given with its conserved first and last residue. D genes are given only for firm matches. Size tells how often a clone was seen (once, few, many) or the class of an expanded clone, and some rows leave it out.

many	TRBJ2-7	TRBD2	TRBV18	TGTGCCAGCTCACCACCTGGGACTAGTCCCTACGAGCAGTACTTC	CASSPPGTSPYEQYF
many	TRBJ2-1	NA	TRBV5-5	TGTGCCAGCACCTTGACGGGCAATGAGCAGTTCTTC	CASTLTGNEQFF
medium-sized	TRBJ2-2	TRBD1	TRBV9	TGTGCCAGCAGCGTAGGGTACAGGGGATCTCTGGAGCTGTTTTTT	CASSVGYRGSLELFF
many	TRBJ2-5	NA	TRBV29-1	TGCAGCGTTGAAGGAGTGGAAGAGACCCAGTACTTC	CSVEGVEETQYF
many	TRBJ2-1	TRBD2	TRBV6-5	TGTGCCAGCAGTTCACTAGCGGGAGGGCCTGATGAGCAGTTCTTC	CASSSLAGGPDEQFF
NA	TRBJ2-2	TRBD1	TRBV5-6	TGTGCCAGAAGCTATACCGGGACAGGGTATTCCGGGGAGCTGTTTTTT	CARSYTGTGYSGELFF
many	TRBJ2-3	TRBD1	TRBV6-2/TRBV6-3	TGTGCCAGCGGAACAGGGGAACACACAGATACGCAGTATTTT	CASGTGEHTDTQYF
many	TRBJ2-6	TRBD2	TRBV28	TGTGCCAGCAGTTTGGGGGGGGGATCTGGGGCCAACGTCCTGACTTTC	CASSLGGGSGANVLTF
many	TRBJ2-7	TRBD2	TRBV6-1	TGTGCCAGCAGCGCACCACTAGCGGGAAAGCCCGAGCAGTACTTC	CASSAPLAGKPEQYF
many	TRBJ2-3	TRBD2	TRBV28	TGTGCCAGCAGTTTAAGCGGGGGCCTGACTAGCACAGATACGCAGTATTTT	CASSLSGGLTSTDTQYF
many	TRBJ2-1	NA	TRBV7-2	TGTGCCAGCATGGGTCTCGGGGGCTCCTACAATGAGCAGTTCTTC	CASMGLGGSYNEQFF
many	TRBJ2-2	NA	TRBV29-1	TGCAGCGTTGACAGGGGAGACGGGGAGCTGTTTTTT	CSVDRGDGELFF
many	TRBJ1-5	NA	TRBV27	TGTGCCAGCAGTCCAAGCAATCAGCCCCAGCATTTT	CASSPSNQPQHF
many	TRBJ2-1	NA	TRBV7-9	TGTGCCAGCAGCTTAGCATTGCAGGGTAGCTACAATGAGCAGTTCTTC	CASSLALQGSYNEQFF
many	TRBJ1-5	TRBD1	TRBV27	TGTGCCAGCAGTTCGACAGGGGAGGTTCAGCCCCAGCATTTT	CASSSTGEVQPQHF
many	TRBJ1-3	NA	TRBV28	TGTGCCAGCAGCTGGACGACGACTGGCCCTCATTTT	CASSWTTTGPHF
many	TRBJ2-7	NA	TRBV28	TGTGCCAGCAGTTCCTCCTACGAGCAGTACTTC	CASSSSYEQYF
many	TRBJ2-4	NA	TRBV12-3/TRBV12-4	TGTGCCAGCAGTTTTGGAAGCAAAAACATTCAGTACTTC	CASSFGSKNIQYF
many	TRBJ2-7	TRBD2	TRBV20-1	TGCAGTGCTAGAGACGATCGAGGCGGGAGGTCCTCCTACGAGCAGTACTTC	CSARDDRGGRSSYEQYF
many	TRBJ2-1	TRBD2	TRBV12-3/TRBV12-4	TGTGCCAGCAGTCCAACGGGGAGGGCCGTGAATGATGAGCAGTTCTTC	CASSPTGRAVNDEQFF
many	TRBJ2-7	TRBD1	TRBV27	TGTGCCAGCAAACTAACTACAGACAGGGGCTACGAGCAGTACTTC	CASKLTTDRGYEQYF
many	TRBJ1-5	NA	TRBV20-1	TGCAGTGCTAGCCCCCGGGCACTCGGCAATCAGCCCCAGCATTTT	CSASPRALGNQPQHF
many	TRBJ1-1	NA	TRBV29-1	TGCAGCGGATCCTTGGGCACTGAAGCTTTCTTT	CSGSLGTEAFF
many	TRBJ2-2	NA	TRBV25-1	TGTGCCAGCAGTGAGCCCCTGGACACCGGGGAGCTGTTTTTT	CASSEPLDTGELFF
many	TRBJ2-5	TRBD2	TRBV5-5	TGTGCCAGCAGCTTGTATCCAGCGGGAGCCACCTTTCAAGAGACCCAGTACTTC	CASSLYPAGATFQETQYF
many	TRBJ2-3	NA	TRBV7-2	TGTGCCAGCAGCTTAGGCAGTATTGCAGATACGCAGTATTTT	CASSLGSIADTQYF
many	TRBJ1-6	NA	TRBV5-1	TGCGCCAGCAGCTTGAATGGTTCACCCCTCCACTTT	CASSLNGSPLHF
many	TRBJ2-7	TRBD1	TRBV4-1	TGCGCCAGCAGCCGAAGAACAGGGGACGCCTACGAGCAGTACTTC	CASSRRTGDAYEQYF
many	TRBJ1-4	NA	TRBV28	TGTGCCAGCAGTTTATGGTCGGTGCGTGAAAAACTGTTTTTT	CASSLWSVREKLFF
many	TRBJ2-4	TRBD2	TRBV10-3	TGTGCCATCAGTGAGGGACTAGCGGGACTGGAAAACATTCAGTACTTC	CAISEGLAGLENIQYF
many	TRBJ2-7	TRBD1	TRBV5-6	TGTGCCAGCAGACCTACCGGGACAGGGGCCGAGCAGTACTTC	CASRPTGTGAEQYF
many	TRBJ2-7	TRBD2	TRBV7-9	TGTGCCAGCAGCCTTCTAGCGGGAGAGTCCTACGAGCAGTACTTC	CASSLLAGESYEQYF
medium-sized	TRBJ2-7	TRBD2	TRBV20-1	TGCAGTGCTAGAAGTCTAGCGGGAGCCTACGAGCAGTACTTC	CSARSLAGAYEQYF
many	TRBJ2-7	NA	TRBV12-3/TRBV12-4	TGTGCCAGCAGTTTTGCGGGACGGGACTACGAGCAGTACTTC	CASSFAGRDYEQYF
many	TRBJ2-7	TRBD1	TRBV28	TGTGCCAGCAGTACACCTGGGACAGGGCGAATTTACGAGCAGTACTTC	CASSTPGTGRIYEQYF
many	TRBJ1-1	NA	TRBV28	TGTGCCAGCAGTTCCCACACTGAAGCTTTCTTT	CASSSHTEAFF
many	TRBJ1-1	NA	TRBV5-6	TGTGCCAGCAGCCCTCCAGGGCGGAAACCCAACACTGAAGCTTTCTTT	CASSPPGRKPNTEAFF
many	TRBJ2-3	TRBD2	TRBV6-1	TGTGCCAGCACCGGACTAGCGGGAGACGGCACAGATACGCAGTATTTT	CASTGLAGDGTDTQYF
many	TRBJ2-1	NA	TRBV12-3/TRBV12-4	TGTGCCAGCTTGGGGCAGCCCCTCTACAATGAGCAGTTCTTC	CASLGQPLYNEQFF
many	TRBJ2-2	TRBD1	TRBV29-1	TGCAGCGTTGATGACAGGGCAGAGGCCGGGGAGCTGTTTTTT	CSVDDRAEAGELFF
many	TRBJ1-2	NA	TRBV29-1	TGCAGCGTTGAAGAGGAGACGGCCCCGATTAACTATGGCTACACCTTC	CSVEEETAPINYGYTF
many	TRBJ2-1	TRBD2	TRBV9	TGTGCCAGCAGCATTAAAAGCGGGATGGGCTACAATGAGCAGTTCTTC	CASSIKSGMGYNEQFF
many	TRBJ2-1	NA	TRBV11-2	TGTGCCAGCAGCCCCCCCCGGGGGGAGCAGTTCTTC	CASSPPRGEQFF